Shown below are 24 T cell receptor beta chains from a single sample sequenced in a study of blood T cell repertoires in COVID-19. The assay was immunoSEQ multiplex PCR, and TCRdb's table has in-frame clones only and misses some. The table has fewer than 250,000 clones, more than 75% seen once; the top ten hold about 4.5%. Material: peripheral blood. The receptors were gathered from a human donor in a cohort sampled during active COVID-19.

The J gene is TRBJ2-2, the V gene TRBV19; maybe TRBD2 (6 bases). Per germline, CDR1 LNHDA and CDR2 SQIVND (reference sequence). Deletions cut 3 bases from V and 7 bases from J, with 15 bases between. The CDR3 is made up of 15 amino acids. The CDR3 bases are TGTGCCAGTAGTATCACTAGCTGGTTGGGCGGGGAGCTGTTTTTT. The encoded protein is CASSITSWLGGELFF. Filled out from reference TRBV19 and TRBJ2-2, the complete variable domain reads DGGITQSPKYLFRKEGQNVTLSCEQNLNHDAMYWYRQDPGQGLRLIYYSQIVNDFQKGDIAEGYSVSREKKESFPLTVTSAQKNPTAFYLCASSITSWLGGELFFGEGSRLTVL.

V usage is TRBV7-2 and J usage is TRBJ2-6; D gene uncertain. Germline loops: CDR1 SGHTA, CDR2 FQGNSA. V was clipped by 2 bases and J by 1 base, with 3 bases between them. The CDR3 spans 14 residues. CDR3 bases: TGTGCCAGCAGCTTAATATCTGGGGCCAACGTCCTGACTTTC. Translating gives CASSLISGANVLTF. Using reference TRBV7-2 and TRBJ2-6 for the parts outside the CDR3, the full variable domain is GAGVSQSPSNKVTEKGKDVELRCDPISGHTALYWYRQSLGQGLEFLIYFQGNSAPDKSGLPSDRFSAERTGGSVSTLTIQRTQQEDSAVYLCASSLISGANVLTFGAGSRLTVL.

The chain uses TRBV6-5 and TRBJ1-6, with 10 bases identical to TRBD1. The CDR3 has 14 residues. Unmatched junction bases numbered 9, after V lost 9 bases and J lost 10 bases. Germline V gene lookup returns CDR1 MNHEY and CDR2 SVGAGI. CDR3 residues: CASRTGTGESPLHF. In DNA form, the CDR3 reads TGTGCCAGTAGAACCGGGACAGGGGAGTCACCCCTCCACTTT.

For the CDR3, the DNA is TGTGCCGCCACACGGACTCGGTCAGGACTCTACGAGCAGTACTTC. Translated: CAATRTRSGLYEQYF. V usage is TRBV19 and J usage is TRBJ2-7; possible D gene TRBD2, 5 bases. CDR3 length: 15 amino acids. V was pared by 11 bases and J by 3 bases, with 23 bases between. Germline lookup yields CDR1 LNHDA and CDR2 SQIVND (reference sequence).

This chain links TRBV7-9 with TRBJ1-4, with 8 bases lining up with TRBD1. The CDR3 is made up of 17 amino acids. CDR1 is SEHNR and CDR2 is FQNEAQ in the germline V gene (reference sequence). V gave up 1 base and J gave up 10 bases; unmatched junction bases: 14. The CDR3 loop reads CASSLVGTGDGVGKLFF. The CDR3 nucleotides read TGTGCCAGCAGCTTAGTCGGGACAGGCGACGGGGTCGGAAAACTGTTTTTT.

The chain links TRBV10-2 to TRBJ2-2, with D possibly matching TRBD2 (5 bases). The CDR3 length is 16 residues. Trimming left V 6 bases short and J 1 base short, with 15 bases between. Germline V gene lookup returns CDR1 WSHSY and CDR2 SAAADI. This chain's CDR3 is CASRREGILNTGELFF. The CDR3 DNA sequence: TGCGCCAGCAGGCGAGAGGGCATATTGAACACCGGGGAGCTGTTTTTT.

This chain joins TRBV6-5 and TRBJ2-1; 9 bases fit TRBD2. The ends lost 5 bases at V and 5 bases at J; junction bases unmatched: 7. Germline CDR1 reads MNHEY; CDR2 reads SVGAGI. The CDR3 length is 15 residues. The CDR3 spells CASSRSGGPNNEQFF. CDR3 DNA sequence: TGTGCCAGCAGTCGAAGCGGGGGGCCCAACAATGAGCAGTTCTTC.

The chain combines TRBV7-2 with TRBJ1-5, with D perhaps TRBD1 (5 bases). The germline V and J ends were trimmed by 4 bases and 0 bases, with 10 bases remaining between them. CDR3 length: 15 residues. Germline V lookup: CDR1 SGHTA, CDR2 FQGNSA. CDR3 nucleotides: TGTGCCAGCAGCTCGACAGCTTTTAGCAATCAGCCCCAGCATTTT. This gives the protein CASSSTAFSNQPQHF.

The chain joins TRBV7-9 to TRBJ2-2; TRBD2 matches 12 bases. With V trimmed by 5 bases and J by 3 bases, 4 bases remained unmatched. Germline V CDR1 and CDR2: SEHNR, FQNEAQ (reference sequence). CDR3 length: 16 amino acids. The DNA for the CDR3 is TGTGCCAGCAGCCGTGGACTAGCGGGGTACACCGGGGAGCTGTTTTTT. It translates to CASSRGLAGYTGELFF.

J is TRBJ2-5 and V is TRBV3-1 (or the pseudogene TRBV3-2); 11 nucleotides agree with TRBD1. V lost 2 bases to trimming and J lost 6 bases; unmatched junction nucleotides: 11. CDR1 and CDR2 (germline): LGHDT, YNNKEL (reference sequence). The length of the CDR3 is 17 residues. CDR3 amino acids: CASSQPYQGTGGQTQYF. The CDR3 coding sequence is TGTGCCAGCAGCCAACCATATCAGGGGACAGGGGGACAGACCCAGTACTTC.

Only a few counts were recorded for this clone. The V call is TRBV4-1, the J call TRBJ1-3; D possibly corresponds to TRBD1 (5 bases). This CDR3 has 15 residues. Germline V CDR1 and CDR2: MGHRA, YSYEKL. Trimming cost V 3 bases and J 1 base, with 10 bases left between them. The CDR3 here is CASSQWEGSGNTIYF. The DNA for the CDR3 is TGCGCCAGCAGCCAGTGGGAGGGGTCTGGAAACACCATATATTTT.

This chain joins TRBV27 and TRBJ2-1; 9 positions match TRBD2. V was clipped by 4 bases and J by 14 bases; unmatched bases: 6. The germline V gene encodes CDR1 MNHEY and CDR2 SMNVEV (reference sequence). The CDR3 contains 12 residues. CDR3 DNA: TGTGCCAGCAGTTCGACCGGGACTAGCAAGTTCTTC. It yields the protein CASSSTGTSKFF.

This rearrangement joins TRBV6-2 or TRBV6-3 to TRBJ2-3; weak D call: TRBD2 (6 bases). With 6 bases removed from V and 4 bases from J, the gap between germline ends came to 14 bases. The CDR3 runs to 14 residues. Germline V gives CDR1 MNHEY, CDR2 SVGEGT. The CDR3 protein is CASSPRGSSDTQYF. The CDR3 DNA reads as TGTGCCAGCAGCCCCCGGGGGAGCTCAGATACGCAGTATTTT.

Comment on this clone: The sample contains more than one DNA sequence encoding this CDR3. The chain links TRBV28 to TRBJ2-7, with TRBD1 identical over 10 bases. J gave up 6 bases and V 3 bases, and 8 bases lay outside the gene matches. This CDR3 comprises 15 residues. Germline loops: CDR1 MDHEN, CDR2 SYDVKM. The CDR3 DNA reads TGTGCCAGCAGTTTCCCGGGACAGGGGACACCCGAGCAGTACTTC. Protein sequence: CASSFPGQGTPEQYF.

This clone appeared once. The J gene is TRBJ1-4, the V gene TRBV6-4; no reliable D call. The germline V and J ends were trimmed by 5 bases and 0 bases, with 13 bases remaining between them. The CDR3 covers 16 residues. Germline V gene sequence: CDR1 MRHNA, CDR2 SNTAGT. CDR3 residues: CASSSDWNATNEKLFF. The CDR3 nucleotides read TGTGCCAGCAGTTCCGACTGGAATGCAACTAATGAAAAACTGTTTTTT.

The chain employs TRBV24-1 and TRBJ2-7; 10 nucleotides align to TRBD2. The J segment lost 4 bases and the V segment lost 5 bases, leaving 7 bases of the junction unmatched. The CDR3 length is 15 residues. Looked up from germline, CDR1 is KGHDR and CDR2 is SFDVKD. CDR3 nucleotides: TGTGCCACCAGTGTTTGGGCTAGCGGGAGTTACGAGCAGTACTTC. It encodes CATSVWASGSYEQYF.

CDR3 bases: TGTGCCAGTAGTACGGGACAGGTGTACCACGAGCAGTACTTC. This sequence encodes CASSTGQVYHEQYF. The genes are TRBV19 and TRBJ2-7; 8 bases fit TRBD1. CDR3 length: 14 residues. Germline lookup yields CDR1 LNHDA and CDR2 SQIVND (reference sequence). V shed 4 bases and J 5 bases; nucleotides not matched to a gene: 7.

This rearrangement joins TRBV6-5 to TRBJ2-3; 9 bases agree with TRBD1. V shed 6 bases and J 1 base; nucleotides not matched to a gene: 5. This CDR3 is built from 15 residues. CDR1 is MNHEY, CDR2 SVGAGI, per germline. This CDR3 reads CASSAGTGRTDTQYF. In nucleotides, the CDR3 is TGTGCCAGCAGCGCCGGGACAGGGCGCACAGATACGCAGTATTTT.

The chain employs TRBV7-2 and TRBJ2-5, with D possibly matching TRBD2 (6 bases). CDR3 length: 14 residues. Looked up from germline, CDR1 is SGHTA and CDR2 is FQGNSA. Deletions cut 3 bases from V and 7 bases from J, with 15 bases between. The CDR3 reads CASSLGLTEGTQYF. CDR3 DNA: TGTGCCAGCAGCTTGGGACTGACGGAAGGGACCCAGTACTTC.

Only a few counts were recorded for this clone. The chain joins TRBV5-4 to TRBJ2-2; TRBD1 agrees at 7 bases. Germline CDR1 reads SGHNT; CDR2 reads YYREEE (reference sequence). There are 15 residues in the CDR3. Trimming removed 4 bases from V and 6 bases from J; junction bases left unmatched: 9. The CDR3 DNA is TGTGCCAGCAGCCTAAGGACAGGAGTCGCCGGGGAGCTGTTTTTT. It encodes CASSLRTGVAGELFF.

In this sample, this clone turned up a few times. DNA for the CDR3: TGTGCCAGCAGCTTAGGAGCTAGCGGGAGGTTCCGGGATGAGCAGTTCTTC. It specifies CASSLGASGRFRDEQFF. V is TRBV7-9 and J is TRBJ2-1; 11 nucleotides line up with TRBD2. Looked up from germline, CDR1 is SEHNR and CDR2 is FQNEAQ (reference sequence). The V gene end was trimmed by 1 base and the J gene end by 8 bases; junction bases not matched to a gene: 10. The CDR3 length is 17 residues.

The chain uses TRBV7-9 and TRBJ2-3, with 12 positions matching TRBD2. The V gene's germline CDR1 is SEHNR and CDR2 FQNEAQ (reference sequence). The CDR3 is made up of 16 amino acids. Trimming took 5 bases from V and 9 from J; bases not matched to a gene: 12. CDR3 in amino acids: CASSPRRLAGDPTQYF. DNA of the CDR3: TGTGCCAGCAGCCCAAGACGACTAGCGGGGGATCCGACGCAGTATTTT.

This clone was found once. The J gene is TRBJ1-4, the V gene TRBV10-3, with 7 bases that match TRBD1. Germline V gene data show CDR1 as ENHRY and CDR2 as SYGVKD. Trimming removed 11 bases from V and 8 bases from J; junction bases left unmatched: 11. The CDR3 runs 13 residues. CDR3 sequence: CAASKGAREKLFF. CDR3 nucleotide sequence: TGTGCCGCTTCTAAGGGGGCACGGGAAAAACTGTTTTTT.

V gene TRBV4-3 combines with J gene TRBJ1-5, with D unclear. The germline V gene encodes CDR1 LGHNA and CDR2 YSLEER. V was clipped by 3 bases and J by 3 bases, with 6 bases between them. The CDR3 has 13 residues. DNA for the CDR3: TGCGCCAGCAGCCAGGCGGTCAATCAGCCCCAGCATTTT. Protein product: CASSQAVNQPQHF.